This paragraph reports one T cell receptor (beta chain). The source of the sample is a study of blood T cells in healthy people across ages. A second PCR of 7 to 11 cycles used a sample-barcoded 5' primer and a J-beta primer mix. Every cDNA molecule carried a tag from a template-switch adaptor bearing 12 random nucleotides. TCRdb redid the calling of the 5' RACE reads with MiXCR, one entry per CDR3 protein. The data contain roughly 900,000 distinct CDR3 sequences, 29% of them singletons. Trimming took off 4 bases at V and 2 bases at J, with 12 bases between the two ends. In germline, CDR1 is LGHNA, CDR2 YSLEER. The CDR3 spans 15 residues.

The J gene is TRBJ1-5, the V gene TRBV4-3; unclear D gene. This sequence originates from an elderly woman in good health. Sequenced material: blood. CDR3: CASSPWAGGNQPQHF. As DNA, the CDR3 is TGCGCCAGCAGCCCTTGGGCTGGCGGCAATCAGCCCCAGCATTTT.